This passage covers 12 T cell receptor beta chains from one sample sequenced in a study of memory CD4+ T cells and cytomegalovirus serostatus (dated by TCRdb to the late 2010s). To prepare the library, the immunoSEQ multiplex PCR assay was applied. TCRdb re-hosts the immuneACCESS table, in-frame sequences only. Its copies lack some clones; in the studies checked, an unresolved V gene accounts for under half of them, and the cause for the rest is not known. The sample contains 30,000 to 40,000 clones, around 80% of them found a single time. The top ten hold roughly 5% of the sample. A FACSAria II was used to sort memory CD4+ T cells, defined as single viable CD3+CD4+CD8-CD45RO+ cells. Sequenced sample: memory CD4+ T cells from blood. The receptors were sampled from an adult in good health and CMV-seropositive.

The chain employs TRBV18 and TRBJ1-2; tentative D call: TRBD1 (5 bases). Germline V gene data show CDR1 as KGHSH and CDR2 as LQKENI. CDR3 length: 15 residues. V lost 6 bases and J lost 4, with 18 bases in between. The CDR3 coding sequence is TGTGCCAGCTCTCCGACCATGGGGAGGGGCTATGGCTACACCTTC. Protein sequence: CASSPTMGRGYGYTF.

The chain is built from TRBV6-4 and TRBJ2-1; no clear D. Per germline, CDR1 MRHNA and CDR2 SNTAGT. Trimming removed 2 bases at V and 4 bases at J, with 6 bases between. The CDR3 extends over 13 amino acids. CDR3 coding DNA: TGTGCCAGCAGTGACGGCGAATACAATGAGCAGTTCTTC. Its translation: CASSDGEYNEQFF.

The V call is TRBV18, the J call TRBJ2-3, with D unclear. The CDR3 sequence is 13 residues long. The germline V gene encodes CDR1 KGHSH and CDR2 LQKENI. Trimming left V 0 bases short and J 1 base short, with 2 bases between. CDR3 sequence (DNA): TGTGCCAGCTCACCACCGGGCACAGATACGCAGTATTTT. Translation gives CASSPPGTDTQYF.

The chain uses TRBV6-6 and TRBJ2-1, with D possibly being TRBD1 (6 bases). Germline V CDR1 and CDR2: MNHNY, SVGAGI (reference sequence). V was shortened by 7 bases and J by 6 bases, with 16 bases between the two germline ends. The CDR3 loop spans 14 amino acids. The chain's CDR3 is CASNERQVINEQFF. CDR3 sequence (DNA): TGTGCCAGCAACGAGAGACAGGTTATCAATGAGCAGTTCTTC.

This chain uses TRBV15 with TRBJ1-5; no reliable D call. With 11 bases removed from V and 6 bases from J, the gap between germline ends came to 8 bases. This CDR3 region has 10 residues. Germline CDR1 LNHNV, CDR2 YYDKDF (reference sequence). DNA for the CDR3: TGTGCCCAACACAGTCAGCCCCAGCATTTT. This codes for CAQHSQPQHF.

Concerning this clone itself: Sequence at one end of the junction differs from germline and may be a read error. CDR3 nucleotides: TGTGCCAGCGGGTCCCGGGACGTTTTC. Residues: CASGSRDVF. The gene calls are TRBV28 and TRBJ2-7; the D call may be TRBD1 or TRBD2 (5 bases each). CDR1 and CDR2 (germline): MDHEN, SYDVKM. CDR3 size: 9 residues. Full variable domain (outside the CDR3, taken from reference TRBV28 and TRBJ2-7): DVKVTQSSRYLVKRTGEKVFLECVQDMDHENMFWYRQDPGLGLRLIYFSYDVKMKEKGDIPEGYSVSREKKERFSLILESASTNQTSMYLCASGSRDVFGPGTRLTVT.

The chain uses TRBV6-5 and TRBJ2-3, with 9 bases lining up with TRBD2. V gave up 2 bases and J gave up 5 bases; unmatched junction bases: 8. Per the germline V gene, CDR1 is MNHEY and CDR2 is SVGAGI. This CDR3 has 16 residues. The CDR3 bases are TGTGCCAGCAGTTACGCCATGCGGGGGGGCCGAGATACGCAGTATTTT. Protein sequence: CASSYAMRGGRDTQYF.

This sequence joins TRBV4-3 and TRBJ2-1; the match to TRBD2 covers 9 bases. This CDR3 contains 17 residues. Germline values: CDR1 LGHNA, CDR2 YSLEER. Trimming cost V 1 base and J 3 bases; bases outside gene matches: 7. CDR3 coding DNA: TGCGCCAGCAGCCAAGTCGGAGCGGGAGGCCGCTACAATGAGCAGTTCTTC. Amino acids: CASSQVGAGGRYNEQFF.

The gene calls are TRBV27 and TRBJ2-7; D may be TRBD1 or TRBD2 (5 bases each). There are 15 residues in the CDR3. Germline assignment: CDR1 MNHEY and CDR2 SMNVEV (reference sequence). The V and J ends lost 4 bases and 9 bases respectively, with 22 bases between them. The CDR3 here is CASSSTTGALLRQYF. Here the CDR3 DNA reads TGTGCCAGCAGTTCCACAACCGGGGCCCTCCTAAGGCAGTACTTC.

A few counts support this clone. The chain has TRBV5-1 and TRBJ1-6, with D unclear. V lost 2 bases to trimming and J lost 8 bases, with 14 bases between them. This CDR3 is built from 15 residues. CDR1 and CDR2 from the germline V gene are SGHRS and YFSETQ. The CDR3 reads CASSFGPTSDSPLHF. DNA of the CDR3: TGCGCCAGCAGCTTCGGACCAACCTCGGATTCACCCCTCCACTTT.

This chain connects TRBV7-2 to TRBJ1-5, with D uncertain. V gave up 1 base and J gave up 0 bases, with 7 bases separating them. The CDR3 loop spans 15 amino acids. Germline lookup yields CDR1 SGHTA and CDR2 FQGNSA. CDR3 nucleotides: TGTGCCAGCAGCTTAGGTCCCTATAGCAATCAGCCCCAGCATTTT. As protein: CASSLGPYSNQPQHF.

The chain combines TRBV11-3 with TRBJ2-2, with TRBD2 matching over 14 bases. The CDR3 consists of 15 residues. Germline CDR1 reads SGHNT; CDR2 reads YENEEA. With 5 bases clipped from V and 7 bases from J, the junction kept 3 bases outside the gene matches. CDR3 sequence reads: CASSQGLAGVGELFF. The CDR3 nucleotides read TGTGCCAGCAGCCAGGGACTAGCGGGAGTCGGGGAGCTGTTTTTT.